This TCR beta chain was captured by sequencing in a study of T-cell memory formation after mild COVID-19. Notes on the study in general: CD4+ contracting clones were mainly CM and EM; CD8+ ones, EMRA.

Each CDR3 protein is one row after TCRdb ran MiXCR on the 5' RACE reads. This table has 450,000 or so distinct CDR3 sequences, more than 20% appearing once. Many counts were recorded for this clonotype. The target antigen is unknown. The sequencing sample was made of PBMCs or a T cell subset sorted from them (not recorded which). This clonotype was obtained from an adult woman who had mild COVID-19 (a few samples of this study predate the infection). Cell type and time point are not known.

The CDR3: CASRWGGYNEQFF. CDR3 DNA: TGTGCCAGCCGCTGGGGGGGGTACAATGAGCAGTTCTTC. The rearrangement joins TRBV6-1 to TRBJ2-1; 7 nucleotides agree with TRBD2. Germline assignment: CDR1 MNHNS and CDR2 SASEGT. This CDR3 is built from 13 residues. Trimming at V came to 8 bases and at J to 4 bases, leaving 5 bases not matched to a gene.